Below, one TCR beta chain is given with its context. The length of the CDR3 is 16 residues. Per the germline V gene, CDR1 is LNHNV and CDR2 is YYDKDF (reference sequence). V lost 3 bases, J lost 3 bases, and 17 bases lay in between. Those enrolled, adults aged about 18 to 95 years, came from about two dozen US areas. Grouping used clinical history reported by participants in a survey and questionnaire. This record comes from a study of blood T cell repertoires in COVID-19. About the study: Whether acute or convalescent, the COVID-19 samples came from the United States, Italy and Spain.

Profiling relied on immunoSEQ multiplex PCR, and the TCRdb table lists in-frame clones only, not all of them. The table shows 200,000 to 250,000 clones, with around 85% occurring only once. The specimen sequenced was PBMCs or T cells enriched from blood (not recorded which). This receptor was obtained from a woman aged 45 to 65 in a cohort exposed to, infected with or recovered from COVID-19 (not recorded which). The gene calls are TRBV15 and TRBJ1-1, with D hard to call. CDR3 in amino acids: CATSRRIGVTDTEAFF. CDR3 nucleotide sequence: TGTGCCACCAGCAGGAGGATCGGCGTTACGGACACTGAAGCTTTCTTT.